The 17 T cell receptor beta chains below come from one sample, sequenced in a study of tumor-infiltrating lymphocytes in primary liver carcinoma. From roughly 21-30 mg of unsorted bulk tissue, DNA and RNA were co-extracted together. Making TCR beta cDNA involved around 500 ng total RNA and a constant-region primer. ARM-PCR was slightly modified, and three nested multiplex PCR rounds with it gave rise to the TCR beta libraries. TRBV1-TRBV30 forward primers paired with a C-beta reverse primer were used in the first two PCR rounds, which ran around 10 cycles each. MiXCR, applied by TCRdb to the multiplex PCR reads, yields one record per CDR3 protein. The sample includes 20,000 to 25,000 distinct CDR3 sequences, 60% to 80% seen only once; the top ten take almost 40%. Material for sequencing was liver tumor tissue from sampling region 1. As for subset: tumor region T1, superior pole. All receptors come from a woman in her twenties or thirties with primary liver carcinoma and hepatitis B virus infection.

The chain's CDR3 is CASTQGMGGGYTF. The CDR3 DNA reads as TGTGCCAGCACACAGGGGATGGGTGGAGGCTACACCTTC. The chain recombines TRBV11-2 with TRBJ1-2, with TRBD1 matching 7 bases. Germline V gene data show CDR1 as SGHAT and CDR2 as FQNNGV. The CDR3 is made up of 13 amino acids. After removal of 7 bases from V and 8 bases from J, the junction contained 10 bases not matched to a gene.

About this clonotype itself: Sequence at one end of the junction differs from germline and may be a read error. The chain recombines TRBV11-2 with TRBJ2-7, with TRBD2 matching 8 bases. This CDR3 comprises 16 residues. The germline V gene has CDR1 SGHAT and CDR2 FQNNGV. Here the CDR3 DNA reads TGTGCCAGCAGCTTAGCACCTAGCGGGCGCTCCTACAAGCAGTGCTTC. It specifies CASSLAPSGRSYKQCF.

This clonotype showed up just a few times. The rearrangement uses TRBV20-1 and TRBJ2-1; D may be TRBD2 (6 bases). This CDR3 is 13 amino acids long. V lost 3 bases and J lost 7, with 13 bases in between. CDR1 DFQATT and CDR2 SNEGSKA come from the germline V gene (reference sequence). The CDR3 here is CSAREGVRNEQFF. The CDR3 bases are TGCAGTGCTAGGGAGGGAGTTCGAAATGAGCAGTTCTTC.

To note about this clonotype: Germline is not matched at one junction end, which may reflect a read error. The chain carries TRBV11-2 and TRBJ2-3; 12 nucleotides align to TRBD2. Germline assignment: CDR1 SGHAT and CDR2 FQNNGV. The CDR3 has 16 residues. Here the CDR3 reads CAGSSGLAGIVVTQYF. The CDR3 DNA follows: TGTGCCGGCAGCTCGGGACTAGCGGGTATTGTTGTTACGCAGTATTTT.

As for this clonotype: At one of its ends the junction is not consistent with the germline gene, which may arise from a read error. The rearrangement uses TRBV11-1 and TRBJ2-2; D may be TRBD2 (6 bases). Germline CDR1 reads SGHAT; CDR2 reads FQDESV (reference sequence). The length of the CDR3 is 16 residues. CDR3 DNA: TGCGCCAGTAGCTCAGTGGGGGGTACGAACACCGGGGAGCTGTTTTTT. It translates to CASSSVGGTNTGELFF.

A note on this clonotype: A much larger clonotype is one base distant, so this may be a read error. The conserved phenylalanine or tryptophan is not found at the CDR3 terminus, so this likely reflects a read error. The chain has TRBV28 and TRBJ2-1, with 12 nucleotides matching TRBD2. Germline V gene lookup returns CDR1 MDHEN and CDR2 SYDVKM. The CDR3 has 16 residues. CDR3 sequence reads: CAISFQLAGGGYEQFL. The CDR3 DNA sequence: TGTGCCATCAGTTTCCAGCTAGCGGGAGGGGGTTATGAGCAGTTCCTC.

In regard to this clonotype: One junction end does not reproduce the germline sequence, and a read error may be involved. This rearrangement joins TRBV13 to TRBJ2-5; D is unresolved. The germline CDR1 and CDR2 sequences are PRHDT and FYEKMQ (reference sequence). CDR3 length: 16 amino acids. The CDR3 DNA reads as TGTACCAGCAGCTTAAAGGGCTGGGTAATTAGGGAGACCCAGTACTTC. Translated: CTSSLKGWVIRETQYF.

This clonotype was observed a few times. A read error may be the cause here, since a much bigger clone is one base away. J is TRBJ2-1 and V is TRBV4-1; D gene uncertain. The CDR3 has 12 residues. Germline assignment: CDR1 MGHRA and CDR2 YSYEKL. The V end was cut by 0 bases, the J end by 6 bases, with 3 bases between. Written as DNA, the CDR3 is TGCGCCAGCAGCCAAGAAATCAATGAGCAGTTCTTC. Its translation is CASSQEINEQFF.

A remark on this clonotype: A junction end diverges from the germline sequence, so it may reflect a read error. V and J are TRBV18 and TRBJ2-7; TRBD2 aligns across 11 bases. The CDR3 loop spans 18 amino acids. Germline V CDR1 and CDR2: KGHSH, LQKENI. This CDR3 reads CVSSPVGQGTSGTYEQYF. The CDR3 DNA reads TGTGTCAGCTCACCGGTCGGACAAGGGACTAGCGGCACCTACGAGCAGTACTTC.

Details on this clonotype: With a much larger clone just one base away, this may be a read error. V and J are TRBV2 and TRBJ2-2; D ambiguous. The CDR3 totals 16 residues. Germline loops: CDR1 SNHLY, CDR2 FYNNEI. The CDR3 region has the DNA TGTGCCAGCAGTGAGGGGTACGGAAGGACCACCGAGGAGCTGTTTTTT. Translating it yields CASSEGYGRTTEELFF.

The sample holds one count of this clonotype. One end of the junction is discordant with germline, which a read error may explain. The chain is built from TRBV11-2 and TRBJ1-2; D might be TRBD1 (5 bases). The CDR3 covers 14 residues. The germline V gene has CDR1 SGHAT and CDR2 FQNNGV. CDR3 amino acids: CTSSLRGANYGYTF. The CDR3 DNA follows: TGTACCAGCAGCTTAAGGGGAGCTAACTATGGCTACACGTTC.

In regard to this clonotype: Likely a read error: the CDR3 ends without its conserved phenylalanine or tryptophan. The chain uses TRBV11-1 and TRBJ1-1, with D tentatively TRBD1 (6 bases). Germline V gene lookup returns CDR1 SGHAT and CDR2 FQDESV (reference sequence). V was cut by 4 bases and J by 3 bases, with 15 bases left in between. The CDR3 totals 15 residues. CDR3 nucleotides: TGTGCCAGCAGCTCAACCGGGACATTGGACACTGAAGCTTTCCTT. Translated: CASSSTGTLDTEAFL.

The rearrangement joins TRBV6-2 or TRBV6-3 to TRBJ1-5, with D uncertain. CDR1 MNHEY and CDR2 SVGEGT come from the germline V gene. This CDR3 comprises 15 residues. Trimming took 9 bases from V and 6 from J, leaving 21 bases between them. The chain's CDR3 is CASSMDGFGIQPQHF. The CDR3, as DNA: TGTGCCAGTAGTATGGACGGTTTTGGTATTCAGCCCCAGCATTTT.

The chain is built from TRBV30 and TRBJ2-3; D is unclear. CDR3 length equals 13 residues. Trimming removed 0 bases at V and 6 bases at J, with 10 bases between. Per the germline V gene, CDR1 is GTSNPN and CDR2 is SVGIG (reference sequence). CDR3 protein: CAWSVDGWDTQYF. In nucleotides, the CDR3 is TGTGCCTGGAGTGTAGATGGTTGGGATACGCAGTATTTT.

The chain has TRBV11-3 and TRBJ2-1; 8 bases fit TRBD2. The CDR3 sequence is 15 residues long. Unmatched junction bases numbered 17, after V lost 11 bases and J lost 8 bases. Germline V gene lookup returns CDR1 SGHNT and CDR2 YENEEA. This CDR3 is CAGSRLARGWYEQFF. In DNA, the CDR3 is TGTGCCGGTAGCCGACTAGCGAGGGGGTGGTATGAGCAGTTCTTC.

This clonotype was seen more than once but under ten times. The junction and the germline gene differ at one end; a read error may be behind it. V and J are TRBV4-3 and TRBJ2-7; D may be TRBD2 (5 bases). Germline V CDR1 and CDR2: LGHNA, YSLEER. This CDR3 spans 18 amino acids. As DNA, the CDR3 is TGCGCCAGTAGCCAAGCTATGACGGGGAGTCACATTAGCTACGAGCAGTACTTC. Its protein product is CASSQAMTGSHISYEQYF.

A remark on this clonotype: One end of the junction fails to match germline, which may point to a read error. The chain has TRBV11-3 and TRBJ2-1; a weak D match, TRBD1 (6 bases). The CDR3 totals 16 residues. Germline CDR1 is SGHNT and CDR2 is YENEEA. CDR3 region: CTSNSTGHGFLDEQFF. DNA of the CDR3: TGTACCAGCAATTCAACGGGACACGGCTTCTTGGATGAGCAGTTCTTT.